This TCR beta chain was documented in a study of vaccination effects on CD4 cells after COVID-19. Germline CDR1 is DFQATT and CDR2 is SNEGSKA (reference sequence). V was shortened by 6 bases and J by 5 bases, with 9 bases between the two germline ends. The CDR3 has 11 residues. Study results and limitations: Late post-vaccination, clones induced by infection and those induced by vaccine underwent marked clonal contraction. From healthy vaccinees, only 1 of 255 vaccine-induced clones also reacted to common cold coronaviruses.

Within the ViraFEST assay, antigen-specific CD4+ T cells underwent expansion with viral peptide pools prior to sequencing. At the end of 9 to 11 days of culture, CD4+ T cells were isolated. Vaccine recipients had no previous SARS-CoV-2 infection; their nucleocapsid antibodies were negative. Sequencing was performed with immunoSEQ multiplex PCR; in TCRdb, only in-frame clones are kept and a portion is missing. Of 23,000 or so clones listed, 74% are singletons. As regards this clone: What it binds is not known.

The receptor comes from a human donor who received a COVID-19 vaccine. The chain has TRBV20-1 and TRBJ2-3, with D uncertain. The input for sequencing was CD4+ T cells from PBMCs cultured with SARS-CoV-2 spike peptides, taken before COVID-19 vaccination. Here the CDR3 reads CSAKQGDTQYF. CDR3 in DNA: TGCAGTGCGAAACAAGGAGATACGCAGTATTTT.